The TCR beta chain under discussion was sequenced for a study of shared clonotypes between healthy human individuals. Cells designated naive CD8 were CD45RO-negative and were positively selected for CCR7, with terminally differentiated effector memory CD45RA+ cells excluded. TCRdb's table, derived via immunoSEQ multiplex PCR, lists solely in-frame clones and lacks some. The data contain hundreds of thousands of clones, around 95% of them singletons. CDR3 length: 13 residues. Per germline, CDR1 GTSNPN and CDR2 SVGIG (reference sequence). V was clipped by 7 bases and J by 6 bases, with 16 bases between them.

The V and J genes are TRBV30 and TRBJ2-1; D unresolved. The TCR originated in a woman aged 30 to 39 in good health. The sample consisted of naive CD8+ T cells sorted from blood. The CDR3 reads CASHFQESNEQFF. The CDR3 DNA follows: TGTGCCTCTCACTTCCAGGAGAGCAATGAGCAGTTCTTC.